These T cell receptor beta chains were read from a single sample in a study of blood T cell repertoires in COVID-19. Sequencing was performed with immunoSEQ multiplex PCR; in TCRdb, only in-frame clones are kept and a portion is missing. This table has 200,000 to 250,000 clones, 84% appearing once. Sequenced: peripheral blood. The receptors stem from a woman aged 45-65 years with active or convalescent COVID-19. Both conserved end residues are part of each CDR3. D genes are given only for firm matches. Clone size is stated in some rows and not others, as once, few, many or a class when expanded.

CDR3 protein,CDR3 DNA,D gene,V gene,J gene,clone size
CASSRLRGSSYEQYF,TGTGCCAGCTCACGGTTGCGGGGTAGCTCCTACGAGCAGTACTTC,-,TRBV18,TRBJ2-7,-
CASSLRGATIYNEQFF,TGTGCCAGCAGCCTTCGGGGAGCGACCATTTACAATGAGCAGTTCTTC,-,TRBV14,TRBJ2-1,-
CASSHGGVTGELFF,TGTGCCAGCAGCCACGGGGGGGTCACCGGGGAGCTGTTTTTT,TRBD2,TRBV3-1/TRBV3-2,TRBJ2-2,-
CASSPLTGQGTSSGNTIYF,TGTGCCAGCTCACCACTCACCGGACAGGGGACGAGCTCTGGAAACACCATATATTTT,TRBD1,TRBV18,TRBJ1-3,-
CSVCDLPGTGEDTQYF,TGCAGCGTTTGCGATTTACCAGGGACAGGGGAAGATACGCAGTATTTT,TRBD1,TRBV29-1,TRBJ2-3,-
CASSLLGGPQHF,TGTGCCAGCAGCTTATTAGGGGGGCCCCAGCATTTT,-,TRBV7-3,TRBJ1-5,-
CASSYTGPGSEAFF,TGTGCCAGCAGTTATACGGGCCCGGGGTCTGAAGCTTTCTTT,-,TRBV2,TRBJ1-1,-
CARVESGGETEAFF,TGTGCCAGGGTGGAGTCAGGGGGAGAAACTGAAGCTTTCTTT,TRBD1,TRBV2,TRBJ1-1,-
CASSSLNYNEQFF,TGTGCCAGCAGTTCGCTAAACTACAATGAGCAGTTCTTC,-,TRBV27,TRBJ2-1,-
CASSFLAGGLYSSYNEQFF,TGTGCCAGCAGCTTCCTAGCGGGGGGACTCTATAGCTCCTACAATGAGCAGTTCTTC,TRBD2,TRBV5-8,TRBJ2-1,once
CASSGETQYF,TGCGCCAGCAGCGGAGAGACCCAGTACTTC,-,TRBV10-2,TRBJ2-5,-
CASSQEGQGGTGELFF,TGTGCCAGCAGCCAAGAGGGACAGGGCGGAACCGGGGAGCTGTTTTTT,TRBD1,TRBV4-2,TRBJ2-2,-
CASSYTTGSGRGKLFF,TGCGCCAGCAGCTACACAACGGGAAGCGGTCGGGGGAAACTGTTTTTT,-,TRBV5-1,TRBJ1-4,few
CASSPAGYGYTF,TGTGCCAGTAGTCCCGCGGGCTATGGCTACACCTTC,-,TRBV19,TRBJ1-2,-
CATRSVSSYNEQFF,TGTGCCACCAGGTCGGTTAGCTCCTACAATGAGCAGTTCTTC,-,TRBV27,TRBJ2-1,-
CASSLQGIPNYGYTF,TGTGCCAGCAGTCTCCAGGGGATACCTAACTATGGCTACACCTTC,-,TRBV2,TRBJ1-2,-
CASSFRDGLYNEQFF,TGTGCCAGCAGTTTCAGAGACGGACTTTACAATGAGCAGTTCTTC,-,TRBV27,TRBJ2-1,-
CASQSNEGRSTEAFF,TGTGCCAGCCAGTCCAATGAGGGGAGGAGTACTGAAGCTTTCTTT,-,TRBV18,TRBJ1-1,many
CASSEGDRAIPGANVLTF,TGTGCCAGCAGTGAAGGGGACAGGGCGATCCCTGGGGCCAACGTCCTGACTTTC,TRBD1,TRBV2,TRBJ2-6,-
CASSSPGTGNQPQHF,TGTGCCAGCAGTTCTCCCGGGACAGGGAATCAGCCCCAGCATTTT,TRBD1,TRBV7-9,TRBJ1-5,-
CASSERTGTPDTQYF,TGTGCCAGCAGTGAACGGACAGGGACCCCAGATACGCAGTATTTT,TRBD1,TRBV6-1,TRBJ2-3,once
CASSFRDRNYEQYF,TGCGCCAGCAGCTTCCGGGACAGGAACTACGAGCAGTACTTC,TRBD1,TRBV5-1,TRBJ2-7,-
CASSLSTGYGYGYTF,TGCGCCAGCAGCTTGTCGACGGGTTACGGCTATGGCTACACCTTC,-,TRBV5-1,TRBJ1-2,-
CASRTLTGNNSPLHF,TGTGCCAGCAGAACCCTGACAGGGAACAATTCACCCCTCCACTTT,TRBD1,TRBV6-6,TRBJ1-6,few
CASSTARDTQYF,TGTGCCAGTAGTACCGCTAGGGATACGCAGTATTTT,-,TRBV19,TRBJ2-3,once
CASSQEAGWGYTF,TGCGCCAGCAGCCAAGAGGCCGGGTGGGGCTACACCTTC,-,TRBV4-1,TRBJ1-2,-